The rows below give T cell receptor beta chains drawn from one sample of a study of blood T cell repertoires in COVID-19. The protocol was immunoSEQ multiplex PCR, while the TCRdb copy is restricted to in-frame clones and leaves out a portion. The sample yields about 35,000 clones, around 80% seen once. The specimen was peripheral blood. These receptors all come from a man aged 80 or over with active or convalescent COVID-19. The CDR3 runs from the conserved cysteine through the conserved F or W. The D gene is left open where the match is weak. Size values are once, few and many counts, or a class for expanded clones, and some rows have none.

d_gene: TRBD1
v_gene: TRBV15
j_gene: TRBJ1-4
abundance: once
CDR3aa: CATAPGTGYEKLFF
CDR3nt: TGTGCCACCGCACCCGGGACAGGGTATGAAAAACTGTTTTTT

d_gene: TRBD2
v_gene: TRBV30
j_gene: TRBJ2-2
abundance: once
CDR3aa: CAWDTGLAGLTGELFF
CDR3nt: TGTGCCTGGGACACGGGACTAGCGGGACTCACCGGGGAGCTGTTTTTT

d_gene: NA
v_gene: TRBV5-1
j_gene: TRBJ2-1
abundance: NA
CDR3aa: CASSHPASGNEQFF
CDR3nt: TGCGCCAGCAGCCATCCAGCGAGTGGGAATGAGCAGTTCTTC

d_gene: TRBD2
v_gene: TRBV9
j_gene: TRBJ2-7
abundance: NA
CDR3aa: CASSVALAGGPQYF
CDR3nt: TGTGCCAGCAGCGTAGCCCTAGCGGGAGGGCCCCAGTACTTC

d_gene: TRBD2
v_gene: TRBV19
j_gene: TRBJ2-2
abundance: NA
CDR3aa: CASRLAANTGELFF
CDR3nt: TGTGCCAGTAGACTAGCGGCGAACACCGGGGAGCTGTTTTTT

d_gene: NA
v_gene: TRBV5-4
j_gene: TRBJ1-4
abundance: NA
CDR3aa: CASSLKQGAEKLFF
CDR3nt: TGTGCCAGCAGCTTGAAACAGGGAGCCGAAAAACTGTTTTTT

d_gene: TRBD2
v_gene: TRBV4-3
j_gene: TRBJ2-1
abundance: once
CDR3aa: CASSQDGLAGKDEQFF
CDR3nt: TGCGCCAGCAGCCAAGACGGATTAGCGGGAAAGGATGAGCAGTTCTTC

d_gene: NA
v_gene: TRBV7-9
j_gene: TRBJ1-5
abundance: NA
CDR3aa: CASSLTGGGNQPQHF
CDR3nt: TGTGCCAGCAGCCTTACTGGCGGGGGCAATCAGCCCCAGCATTTT

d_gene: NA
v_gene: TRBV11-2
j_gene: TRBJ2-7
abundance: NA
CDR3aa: CASSLGGLEQYF
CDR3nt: TGTGCCAGCAGCTTAGGTGGGCTCGAGCAGTACTTC

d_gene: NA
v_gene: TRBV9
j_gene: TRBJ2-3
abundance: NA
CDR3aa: CASSVGDYRTDTQYF
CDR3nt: TGTGCCAGCAGCGTTGGTGACTACCGCACAGATACGCAGTATTTT

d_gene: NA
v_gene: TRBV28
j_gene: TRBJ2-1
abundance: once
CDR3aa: CASSFPAASVEQFF
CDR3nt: TGTGCCAGCAGTTTTCCCGCGGCATCAGTAGAGCAGTTCTTC

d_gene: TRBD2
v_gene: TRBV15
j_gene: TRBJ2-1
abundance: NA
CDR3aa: CATSRDRIAGSEQFF
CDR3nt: TGTGCCACCAGCAGAGATCGAATAGCGGGATCTGAGCAGTTCTTC

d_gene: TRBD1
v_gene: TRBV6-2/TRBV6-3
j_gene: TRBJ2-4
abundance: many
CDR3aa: CASSYGGTGTKNIQYF
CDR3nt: TGTGCCAGCAGTTACGGAGGGACAGGGACCAAAAACATTCAGTACTTC

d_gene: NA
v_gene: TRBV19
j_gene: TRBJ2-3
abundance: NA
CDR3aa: CASSIRRSTDTQYF
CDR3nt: TGTGCCAGTAGTATAAGGCGGAGCACAGATACGCAGTATTTT

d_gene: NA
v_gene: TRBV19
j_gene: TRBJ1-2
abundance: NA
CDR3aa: CASSPSIQANYGYTF
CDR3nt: TGTGCCAGTAGTCCTTCGATACAGGCGAACTATGGCTACACCTTC

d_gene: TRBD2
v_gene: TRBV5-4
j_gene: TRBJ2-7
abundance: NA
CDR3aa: CASSAGTSVSYEQYF
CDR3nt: TGTGCCAGCAGCGCCGGGACTAGCGTCTCCTACGAGCAGTACTTC

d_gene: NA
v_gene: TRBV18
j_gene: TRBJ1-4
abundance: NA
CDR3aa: CASSPTQYATNEKLFF
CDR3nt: TGTGCCAGCTCACCAACACAGTATGCAACTAATGAAAAACTGTTTTTT

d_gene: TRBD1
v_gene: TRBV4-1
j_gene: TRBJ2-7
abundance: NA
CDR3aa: CASSQTTGSSYEQYF
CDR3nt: TGCGCCAGCAGCCAAACGACAGGGAGCTCCTACGAGCAGTACTTC

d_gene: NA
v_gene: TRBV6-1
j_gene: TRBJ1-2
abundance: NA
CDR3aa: CASSEGDAGPYGYTF
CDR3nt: TGTGCCAGCAGTGAGGGGGACGCGGGGCCGTATGGCTACACCTTC